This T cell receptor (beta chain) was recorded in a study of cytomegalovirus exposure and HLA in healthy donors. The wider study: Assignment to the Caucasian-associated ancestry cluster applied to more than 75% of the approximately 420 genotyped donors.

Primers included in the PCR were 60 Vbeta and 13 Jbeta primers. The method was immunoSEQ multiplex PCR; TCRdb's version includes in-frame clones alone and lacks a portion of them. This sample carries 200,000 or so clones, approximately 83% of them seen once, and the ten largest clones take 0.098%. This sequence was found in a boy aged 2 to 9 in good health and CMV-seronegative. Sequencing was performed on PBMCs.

The CDR3, as DNA: TGTGCCAGCAGCTTAGCGCTTAGGCCCGGGGGATCCTATGGCTACACCTTC. This codes for CASSLALRPGGSYGYTF. The V gene is TRBV7-8, the J gene TRBJ1-2; D might be TRBD1 (5 bases). Deletions cut 0 bases from V and 4 bases from J, with 18 bases between. CDR3 size: 17 residues. Germline CDR1 is SGHVS and CDR2 is FQNEAQ.